A single T cell receptor beta chain is shown here with its context. What it binds is unknown. An end of the junction differs from the germline gene, which may be a read error. The germline V gene has CDR1 SEHNR and CDR2 FQNEAQ (reference sequence). This CDR3 has 15 amino acids. These data come from a study of cytomegalovirus exposure and HLA in healthy donors. The PCR contained 60 Vbeta and 13 Jbeta primers. Clones were read by immunoSEQ multiplex PCR, and TCRdb kept only the in-frame ones, dropping some. The table lists fewer than 200,000 clones, around 85% of them singletons. Broader study findings: A prior analysis recorded that most TCR beta V segments were productive about 87% or about 30% of the time. A missense DCLRE1C variant was associated with V- and J-gene trimming of TCR beta chains in a later analysis, and an independent cohort replicated the association. In vitro testing confirmed three CMV-associated chains as specific for CMV antigens. The study had only CMV serostatus as immune exposure information.

The specimen sequenced was PBMCs. This TCR derives from a male donor in good health and CMV-seronegative. The chain links TRBV7-9 to TRBJ2-7, with a weak D call TRBD1 (5 bases). In DNA, the CDR3 is TGTGCCAGCAACTTAGATGGCAGGGTAAGGGACGAGCAGTACTTC. This gives the protein CASNLDGRVRDEQYF.